This record covers a single TCR beta chain. Antigen unknown. Healthy donors of bone marrow made up the group. Primers: 60 Vbeta forward and 13 Jbeta reverse. In the original analysis: A later analysis counted about 80 million unique TCR beta chains, around 10 million shared. The data were produced by immunoSEQ multiplex PCR, yet TCRdb's version contains in-frame clones alone and is incomplete. V, J and clone size are taken as reported in that table, and D and trimming were inferred from the DNA itself. This table has about 82,000 clones, approximately 81% appearing once. This CDR3 region has 14 residues. Germline V gene lookup returns CDR1 LNHNV and CDR2 YYDKDF (reference sequence). Unmatched junction bases numbered 5, after V lost 5 bases and J lost 2 bases. The data belong to a study of cytomegalovirus exposure and HLA in healthy donors. Overall study: Genotyping showed approximately 81% of roughly 400 donors falling in the Caucasian-associated ancestry cluster. The study's findings and limits: The study reported that TCR beta sequences accurately predicted HLA-A and HLA-B alleles in most subjects.

The sample taken for sequencing was PBMCs. The V call is TRBV15, the J call TRBJ2-7; TRBD1 matches at 8 bases. The receptor was isolated from a woman aged 45-65 years in good health and CMV-seropositive. The CDR3 DNA follows: TGTGCCACCAGCTCCCTGGACAGGGCCTACGAGCAGTACTTC. Residues: CATSSLDRAYEQYF.